This T cell receptor beta chain was identified in a study of T cell responses to AZD1222 COVID-19 vaccine. Repertoires were generated with immunoSEQ multiplex PCR, while TCRdb's copy carries only in-frame clones and drops some. The sample shows some 170,000 clones, 88% of them seen only once. Broader study findings: Nearly half of spike-specific TCRs reportedly target variant regions that are unmutated in the B.1.351 and B.1.1.7 variants. Samples come after the peak T cell response, not at day 14. Baseline antibody screening turned up just a handful of seropositive AZD1222 recipients. Donors, mostly white British, included more females; clonal diversity was possibly underestimated.

A word on this clone: Its antigen is still unknown.

Germline CDR1 reads MDHEN; CDR2 reads SYDVKM. This CDR3 contains 14 residues. The V gene end was trimmed by 6 bases and the J gene end by 1 base; junction bases not matched to a gene: 3. The rearrangement links TRBV28 to TRBJ1-3, with 7 nucleotides matching TRBD1. This clonotype originated in an adult who received the AZD1222 COVID-19 vaccine. Sequencing used peripheral blood, obtained 28 days after the second AZD1222 dose. CDR3 coding DNA: TGTGCCAGCAGAACGACAGGGTCTGGAAACACCATATATTTT. This translates into CASRTTGSGNTIYF.